The T cell receptor beta chain under discussion was sequenced for a study of Graves' ophthalmopathy and Graves' hyperthyroidism. Other autoimmune diseases, uncontrolled infections, pregnancy or lactation ruled patients out of participation. The evidence that diagnosis relied on was clinical symptoms, serum thyroxine, TRAb, thyroid ultrasound and orbital computed tomography. The sample holds many counts of this clonotype. Its target is unknown. TCR beta CDR3 regions were amplified from RNA transcripts. Second-round multiplex PCR came after a first-round RT-PCR that employed HTBI primers. TCRdb re-called the multiplex PCR reads through MiXCR, storing one row per CDR3 protein. The table records about 380,000 distinct CDR3 sequences, less than 20% of them present only once. Study outcomes and limitations: In separating ophthalmopathy from stable hyperthyroidism, a 13-signature model achieved approximately 91% sensitivity and about 80% specificity. The authors also found most expanded thyroid clonotypes above 0.001 frequency in blood.

The sample taken for sequencing was peripheral blood. This TCR came from a woman between 18 and 29 years old with stable Graves' hyperthyroidism.

CDR3 sequence: CASSWGDEQYF. The CDR3 nucleotides are TGTGCCAGCAGCTGGGGGGACGAGCAGTACTTC. This chain links TRBV7-3 with TRBJ2-7; D is possibly TRBD2 (6 bases). The V end lost 4 bases, the J end lost 5 bases, and 6 bases lay between the germline ends. CDR3 length: 11 amino acids. Germline values: CDR1 SGHTA, CDR2 FQGTGA.